These T cell receptor beta chains were read from a single sample in a study of blood T cell repertoires in COVID-19. Profiled with immunoSEQ multiplex PCR; TCRdb holds only in-frame clones, not every one. Of 200,000 to 250,000 clones listed, around 83% are singletons. Sequenced: peripheral blood. The receptors come from a man between 50 and 59 years old with active or convalescent COVID-19. The CDR3 runs from the conserved cysteine through the conserved F or W. A D gene is named only where the DNA matches it firmly. The size of a clone is reported for some rows only, either as once, few or many, or as a class for expanded clones.

TRBV14	TRBJ2-3	.	.	CASSQGLSTDTQYF	TGTGCCAGCAGCCAAGGTCTTAGCACAGATACGCAGTATTTT
TRBV7-9	TRBJ1-1	.	.	CASSAQGTMLTEAFF	TGTGCCAGCAGCGCACAGGGCACCATGCTCACTGAAGCTTTCTTT
TRBV5-8	TRBJ2-1	TRBD2	once	CASSSGFWTSGYNEQFF	TGTGCCAGCAGCTCGGGCTTCTGGACTAGCGGGTACAATGAGCAGTTCTTC
TRBV6-2/TRBV6-3	TRBJ2-1	TRBD2	.	CASSFLAGGPSDEQFF	TGTGCCAGCAGTTTTCTAGCGGGAGGGCCCTCGGATGAGCAGTTCTTC
TRBV10-2	TRBJ2-3	TRBD1	.	CASSHRAGGLDTQYF	TGCGCCAGCAGTCACCGGGCAGGGGGTTTAGATACGCAGTATTTT
TRBV10-1	TRBJ2-7	TRBD2	.	CASSEGPPGLAGGYEQYF	TGCGCCAGCAGTGAGGGCCCCCCCGGACTAGCGGGAGGTTACGAGCAGTACTTC
TRBV7-2	TRBJ2-7	TRBD1	few	CASSFSGTASYEQYF	TGTGCCAGCAGCTTTTCCGGGACAGCCTCCTACGAGCAGTACTTC
TRBV6-2/TRBV6-3	TRBJ1-1	TRBD1	once	CASSYEPGQGWYAFF	TGTGCCAGCAGTTACGAGCCGGGACAGGGGTGGTACGCTTTCTTT
TRBV28	TRBJ1-1	.	.	CASSLAVITEAFF	TGTGCCAGCAGCCTAGCAGTAATCACTGAAGCTTTCTTT
TRBV4-1	TRBJ2-2	.	.	CASSQELGRANTGELFF	TGCGCCAGCAGCCAAGAGTTGGGCAGGGCGAACACCGGGGAGCTGTTTTTT
TRBV4-2	TRBJ1-2	.	many	CASSLWGEGTYGYTF	TGTGCCAGCAGCCTCTGGGGGGAGGGAACCTATGGCTACACCTTC
TRBV5-1	TRBJ2-5	.	.	CASSLRPIAGIQETQYF	TGCGCCAGCAGCTTGAGGCCAATCGCGGGGATACAAGAGACCCAGTACTTC
TRBV27	TRBJ2-7	.	few	CASRDRSRDREQYF	TGTGCCAGCAGGGACCGGAGTCGGGATCGCGAGCAGTACTTC
TRBV6-4	TRBJ2-4	TRBD2	.	CASSDGREGGIQYF	TGTGCCAGCAGTGATGGAAGGGAGGGTGGCATTCAGTACTTC
TRBV28	TRBJ1-1	.	few	CASSRTAEAFF	TGTGCCAGCAGTAGGACAGCTGAAGCTTTCTTT
TRBV5-1	TRBJ2-3	TRBD2	.	CASTPSGGAPDTQYF	TGCGCCAGTACCCCTAGCGGGGGGGCCCCAGATACGCAGTATTTT
TRBV7-6	TRBJ2-3	.	.	CASSLGDSLPQYF	TGTGCCAGCAGCTTAGGAGATAGTCTGCCGCAGTATTTT
TRBV5-1	TRBJ2-1	TRBD2	.	CASSLALAVDNEQFF	TGCGCCAGCAGCTTGGCTCTAGCGGTTGACAATGAGCAGTTCTTC
TRBV15	TRBJ1-6	TRBD1	once	CATSRGDRVNSPLHF	TGTGCCACCAGCAGAGGAGACAGGGTCAATTCACCCCTCCACTTT
TRBV2	TRBJ1-1	.	.	CASTERRVWDTEAFF	TGTGCCAGCACCGAAAGGAGGGTATGGGACACTGAAGCTTTCTTT
TRBV7-9	TRBJ2-5	TRBD1	.	CASKGGMLETQYF	TGTGCCAGCAAAGGGGGCATGTTAGAGACCCAGTACTTC
TRBV6-5	TRBJ1-6	TRBD1	many	CASSKQGPSDSPLHF	TGTGCCAGCAGTAAACAGGGGCCTTCAGATTCACCCCTCCACTTT
TRBV14	TRBJ2-3	.	.	CASSLQGVADTQYF	TGTGCCAGCAGCCTACAGGGAGTGGCAGATACGCAGTATTTT
TRBV7-2	TRBJ1-4	TRBD1	.	CASSKTGGVEKLFF	TGTGCCAGCAGCAAAACAGGGGGAGTTGAAAAACTGTTTTTT
TRBV6-6	TRBJ2-2	TRBD1	.	CASSYGQVTGELFF	TGTGCCAGCAGTTACGGACAGGTCACCGGGGAGCTGTTTTTT
TRBV5-4	TRBJ2-2	.	.	CASSSKGGSGELFF	TGTGCCAGCAGCTCCAAGGGGGGGAGTGGGGAGCTGTTTTTT
TRBV5-4	TRBJ1-4	.	.	CASSSYPWREKLFF	TGTGCCAGCAGCTCGTACCCATGGAGGGAAAAACTGTTTTTT
TRBV19	TRBJ2-7	TRBD2	.	CASSTRGSGGAYEQYF	TGTGCCAGTAGTACCCGAGGTAGCGGGGGAGCCTACGAGCAGTACTTC
TRBV27	TRBJ2-7	TRBD1	.	CASSWTGGSSYEQYF	TGTGCCAGCAGTTGGACAGGGGGCAGCTCCTACGAGCAGTACTTC
TRBV28	TRBJ1-1	.	.	CASVASGGGTEAFF	TGTGCCAGCGTGGCGAGTGGAGGAGGCACTGAAGCTTTCTTT
TRBV28	TRBJ1-5	TRBD1	.	CASSLSRGLGQPQHF	TGTGCCAGCAGTTTAAGTAGGGGGCTGGGACAGCCCCAGCATTTT
TRBV5-6	TRBJ1-2	.	few	CASSSMGGAGYGYTF	TGTGCCAGCAGCTCCATGGGGGGAGCGGGATATGGCTACACCTTC
TRBV21-1	TRBJ1-6	.	.	CASHLGGILNSPLHF	TGTGCCAGCCACTTAGGGGGAATTCTCAATTCACCCCTCCACTTT
TRBV2	TRBJ1-1	TRBD1	.	CASFPDRAASEAFF	TGTGCCAGCTTCCCGGACAGGGCAGCGTCTGAAGCTTTCTTT
TRBV2	TRBJ1-6	.	.	CASSLDPGALHF	TGTGCCAGCAGTCTGGACCCCGGGGCCCTCCACTTT
TRBV4-1	TRBJ2-1	TRBD2	.	CASSHKRDLPGGEQFF	TGCGCCAGCAGCCACAAGCGGGATCTCCCCGGGGGTGAGCAGTTCTTC
TRBV10-3	TRBJ1-2	TRBD1	.	CAIRGQDGYTF	TGTGCCATCAGAGGACAGGATGGCTACACCTTC
TRBV4-1	TRBJ1-1	TRBD1	.	CASSQVGQGVGAFF	TGCGCCAGCAGCCAAGTGGGACAGGGAGTTGGTGCTTTCTTT
TRBV2	TRBJ2-2	.	.	CASSARGDTGELFF	TGTGCCAGCAGTGCCAGGGGAGACACCGGGGAGCTGTTTTTT